This record looks at one T cell receptor (beta chain) sequence and its context. The antigen is unknown. Donors were Caucasian adults residing in Nashville, Tennessee, USA. Around 82 million PBMCs supplied genomic DNA for unsorted samples. The entry originates in a study of shared clonotypes between healthy human individuals. Broader study findings: Sampling covered nothing but blood. Tissue TCR repertoires likely differ from those found in blood.

Unsorted PBMC replicate PCRs used approximately 300 ng DNA, 25,000 to 35,000 T cell genomes. Sequencing was performed with immunoSEQ multiplex PCR; in TCRdb, only in-frame clones are kept and a portion is missing. This table holds fewer than 650,000 clones, about 79% found once. The CDR3 loop spans 17 amino acids. Germline CDR1 is SGHRS and CDR2 is YFSETQ. J lost 2 bases, V lost 3 bases, and 12 bases had no gene match. Sample: PBMCs. The source is a woman in her thirties or forties in good health. Some clones in this sample may be carry-over from other donors' samples. The genes are TRBV5-1 and TRBJ2-3, with 7 bases aligning to TRBD1. CDR3 DNA sequence: TGCGCCAGCAGCTCGCTTGGGGACAGATACCCCACAGATACGCAGTATTTT. The encoded protein is CASSSLGDRYPTDTQYF.